Each of the 14 T cell receptor beta chains below was sequenced from the same sample in a study of breast tumors, draining lymph nodes, adjacent tissues. Breast cancer patients provided tissue from their axillary draining lymph nodes. TCRdb re-derived calls from the multiplex PCR reads in MiXCR, one entry per CDR3 protein. The repertoire holds over 130,000 distinct CDR3 sequences, with less than 35% as singletons. The material sequenced was axillary lymph node tissue. These receptors were taken from a female donor with breast cancer. Some clones in this sample may be carry-over from other donors' samples.

This clonotype was found many times. The genes are TRBV20-1 and TRBJ2-5, with a tentative D call TRBD1 (6 bases). Looked up from germline, CDR1 is DFQATT and CDR2 is SNEGSKA (reference sequence). This CDR3 comprises 13 residues. V lost 3 bases and J 4 bases, leaving 12 bases between the germline ends. CDR3 coding DNA: TGCAGTGCTAGGACGGCAGGGGCAGAGACCCAGTACTTC. Protein: CSARTAGAETQYF.

This clonotype was found many times. The chain carries TRBV11-2 and TRBJ1-4; D remains unclear. CDR1 SGHAT and CDR2 FQNNGV come from the germline V gene. The germline V and J ends were trimmed by 1 base and 5 bases, with 8 bases remaining between them. The CDR3 totals 14 residues. Here the CDR3 reads CASSLGFQNEKLFF. Written as DNA, the CDR3 is TGTGCCAGCAGCTTAGGGTTTCAGAATGAAAAACTGTTTTTT.

This clonotype has only a few counts. V and J are TRBV28 and TRBJ2-2; tentatively, D is TRBD2 (5 bases). Trimming shortened V by 1 base and J by 2 bases, and 8 bases separated the two germline ends. Germline V CDR1 and CDR2: MDHEN, SYDVKM. The CDR3 totals 15 residues. CDR3 loop: CASSLYEGNTGELFF. The CDR3 bases are TGTGCCAGCAGTTTATATGAGGGCAACACCGGGGAGCTGTTTTTT.

The table lists this clonotype with a count of one. V gene TRBV7-1 combines with J gene TRBJ2-1, with 7 bases identical to TRBD2. TRBV7-1 is an ORF for which the function is uncertain. The CDR3 runs to 16 residues. V gave up 1 base and J gave up 0 bases; unmatched junction bases: 3. In DNA form, the CDR3 reads TGTGCCAGCAGCTCAGTTGGCGGGAGCTCCTACAATGAGCAGTTCTTC. Its translation: CASSSVGGSSYNEQFF.

The rearrangement uses TRBV28 and TRBJ2-2; D not certain. This CDR3 comprises 12 residues. The germline gives CDR1 MDHEN, CDR2 SYDVKM. The ends were cut back, 1 base at V and 5 bases at J, with 2 bases in the middle. DNA of the CDR3: TGTGCCAGCAGTTTATTGACCGGGGAGCTGTTTTTT. This encodes CASSLLTGELFF.

This clonotype was counted many times. This chain links TRBV7-2 with TRBJ1-3; D is uncertain. This CDR3 comprises 14 residues. The germline CDR1 and CDR2 sequences are SGHTA and FQGNSA. V was clipped by 2 bases and J by 2 bases, with 7 bases between them. The chain's CDR3 is CASSLSRPGNTIYF. The CDR3 nucleotides are TGTGCCAGCAGCTTATCAAGGCCTGGAAACACCATATATTTT.

This clonotype has a count of ten or more. This chain connects TRBV7-3 to TRBJ2-5; D uncertain. Germline CDR1 and CDR2: SGHTA and FQGTGA. This CDR3 has 14 residues. The V and J ends lost 2 bases and 4 bases respectively, with 11 bases between them. The CDR3 DNA follows: TGTGCCAGCAGCTTACACCCCGGTGGAGAGACCCAGTACTTC. Amino acids: CASSLHPGGETQYF.

At least ten counts were recorded for this clonotype. The CDR3 sequence is CASSLSPGSYNEQFF. CDR3 in DNA: TGTGCCAGCAGCTTATCCCCAGGCTCCTACAATGAGCAGTTCTTC. The rearrangement joins TRBV11-3 to TRBJ2-1; D not certain. V lost 2 bases and J 0 bases, leaving 8 bases between the germline ends. The CDR3 contains 15 residues. Germline-derived CDR1 and CDR2 are SGHNT and YENEEA.

V and J are TRBV4-1 and TRBJ2-7; D uncertain. CDR1 and CDR2 (germline): MGHRA, YSYEKL. Trimming removed 4 bases at V and 2 bases at J, with 6 bases between. The CDR3 totals 12 residues. The CDR3 here is CASSLSAYEQYV. The CDR3 DNA follows: TGCGCCAGCAGCCTCAGTGCCTACGAGCAGTACGTC.

This chain uses TRBV19 with TRBJ2-5; D remains unclear. The CDR3 covers 13 residues. V gave up 10 bases and J gave up 9 bases, with 21 bases separating them. In germline, CDR1 is LNHDA, CDR2 SQIVND (reference sequence). CDR3 loop: CATINQNSGAQYF. As DNA, the CDR3 is TGTGCCACTATTAATCAGAACTCTGGGGCCCAGTACTTC.

This clonotype was observed many times. This rearrangement joins TRBV25-1 to TRBJ1-4; 7 nucleotides align to TRBD1. Germline CDR1 and CDR2: MGHDK and SYGVNS. The CDR3 is made up of 13 amino acids. The trim removed 7 bases at V and 7 bases at J, leaving 6 bases unmatched. As DNA, the CDR3 is TGTGCCAGCAAGGACAGGTTTAGTGAAAAACTGTTTTTT. Residues: CASKDRFSEKLFF.

This clonotype was recorded many times. An end of the junction differs from the germline gene, which may be a read error. V and J are TRBV7-2 and TRBJ1-2; maybe TRBD1 (6 bases). Germline CDR1 SGHTA, CDR2 FQGNSA. CDR3 length: 15 amino acids. The CDR3 sequence: CAGSSRVQGPDGYTF. The DNA for the CDR3 is TGTGCCGGCAGCTCAAGGGTACAGGGCCCGGATGGCTACACCTTC.

This clonotype showed up many times. The rearrangement joins TRBV3-1 to TRBJ2-1; maybe TRBD2 (6 bases). CDR1 and CDR2 from the germline V gene are LGHDT and YNNKEL (reference sequence). The CDR3 totals 12 residues. V lost 2 bases and J 8 bases, leaving 7 bases between the germline ends. The CDR3 protein is CASSQWGDEQFF. Here the CDR3 DNA reads TGTGCCAGCAGCCAATGGGGGGATGAGCAGTTCTTC.

Details on this clonotype: This may arise from a read error, as a much more abundant clone is one base away. The V gene is TRBV6-4, the J gene TRBJ2-1; 12 bases line up with TRBD1. The V and J ends lost 5 bases and 7 bases, in that order; junction bases with no gene match: 9. The CDR3 sequence is 16 residues long. Germline V gene lookup returns CDR1 MRHNA and CDR2 SNTAGT. The CDR3 DNA reads TGTGCCAGCAGTCACGTCGGGACAGGGGGCTCTAATGAGCAGTTCTTC. Amino acid sequence: CASSHVGTGGSNEQFF.